These T cell receptor beta chains were read from a single sample in a study of control samples from healthy donors and cancer patients. Here immunoSEQ multiplex PCR was the method, and the copy in TCRdb shows in-frame clones only, minus some. The sample has under 75,000 clones, roughly 85% seen once. Sequencing was done on a sample of blood. These receptors all stem from a middle-aged man in good health. The CDR3 runs from the conserved cysteine through the conserved F or W. Each record gives: V gene, D gene, J gene, clone size, CDR3 protein, CDR3 DNA. D genes are given only for firm matches. Not all rows give a size; the values are once, few, many and, for expanded clones, a class.

TRBV10-1	-	TRBJ2-5	-	CASSVLPAGQQETQYF	TGCGCCAGCAGTGTATTGCCGGCGGGACAACAAGAGACCCAGTACTTC
TRBV27	-	TRBJ2-1	-	CASTAFGDPDNEQFF	TGTGCCAGCACCGCCTTCGGGGATCCGGACAATGAGCAGTTCTTC
TRBV10-3	-	TRBJ2-7	-	CAISTGEATYEQYF	TGTGCCATCAGTACAGGAGAAGCTACCTACGAGCAGTACTTC
TRBV23-1	-	TRBJ1-4	-	CASYLREKLFF	TGCGCCAGCTATCTGAGGGAAAAACTGTTTTTT
TRBV7-9	-	TRBJ1-4	-	CASSSRGISGATNEKLFF	TGTGCCAGCAGCTCTCGGGGGATTTCGGGGGCAACTAATGAAAAACTGTTTTTT
TRBV27	TRBD1	TRBJ1-1	-	CASSLSWDRGVWNTEAFF	TGTGCCAGCAGTTTATCCTGGGACAGGGGTGTGTGGAACACTGAAGCTTTCTTT
TRBV6-5	-	TRBJ1-2	-	CASSTLSGANYGYTF	TGTGCCAGCAGTACCCTCAGCGGGGCTAACTATGGCTACACCTTC
TRBV9	-	TRBJ2-3	-	CASSEKGGWTDTQYF	TGTGCCAGCAGCGAAAAAGGGGGATGGACAGATACGCAGTATTTT
TRBV2	-	TRBJ1-5	-	CASTRGTSTNQPQHF	TGTGCCAGCACCAGAGGGACCTCCACCAATCAGCCCCAGCATTTT
TRBV9	-	TRBJ1-1	-	CASSVEAGRGWTEAFF	TGTGCCAGCAGCGTAGAGGCAGGGAGGGGATGGACTGAAGCTTTCTTT
TRBV5-1	-	TRBJ2-7	-	CASSWGHSNPSYEQYF	TGCGCCAGCAGCTGGGGACACTCGAACCCCTCCTACGAGCAGTACTTC
TRBV2	-	TRBJ1-2	-	CANQLASGDYGYTF	TGTGCCAACCAACTAGCGTCTGGGGACTATGGCTACACCTTC
TRBV30	-	TRBJ2-7	few	CAWSVRDEQYF	TGTGCCTGGAGTGTAAGGGACGAGCAGTACTTC
TRBV7-2	-	TRBJ1-5	few	CASSLAPKVQPQHF	TGTGCCAGCAGCTTAGCCCCGAAAGTTCAGCCCCAGCATTTT
TRBV16	-	TRBJ1-5	-	CASSRRGMGNQPQHF	TGTGCCAGCAGCCGTAGAGGGATGGGCAATCAGCCCCAGCATTTT
TRBV6-2/TRBV6-3	TRBD2	TRBJ2-7	few	CASSYVGLADYEQYF	TGTGCCAGCAGTTACGTGGGACTAGCGGACTACGAGCAGTACTTC
TRBV4-2	-	TRBJ2-7	few	CASSQGPGQGSYEQYF	TGTGCCAGCAGCCAGGGCCCCGGACAAGGCTCCTACGAGCAGTACTTC
TRBV30	TRBD1	TRBJ1-3	-	CAWSPDRGGNTIYF	TGTGCCTGGAGTCCCGACAGGGGAGGAAACACCATATATTTT
TRBV4-1	-	TRBJ1-4	-	CASSQDSTEATNEKLFF	TGCGCCAGCAGCCAAGATAGTACAGAAGCAACTAATGAAAAACTGTTTTTT
TRBV7-8	-	TRBJ2-7	-	CASNRRFSYEQYF	TGTGCCAGCAACAGGCGATTCTCCTACGAGCAGTACTTC
TRBV18	TRBD1	TRBJ2-4	-	CASSPGQGFDKNIQYF	TGTGCCAGCTCACCGGGACAGGGTTTTGACAAAAACATTCAGTACTTC
TRBV27	-	TRBJ2-7	-	CASSLGQGTYEQYF	TGTGCCAGCAGTTTAGGGCAGGGGACCTACGAGCAGTACTTC
TRBV3-1/TRBV3-2	-	TRBJ2-1	-	CASSQPSLGGIQGEQFF	TGTGCCAGCAGCCAACCTTCTCTGGGGGGAATACAAGGTGAGCAGTTCTTC
TRBV7-3	TRBD1	TRBJ2-7	many	CASSLDGRGTYEQYF	TGTGCCAGCAGCTTAGACGGCAGGGGGACCTACGAGCAGTACTTC
TRBV7-3	-	TRBJ1-1	-	CASSSQRNTEAFF	TGTGCCAGCAGCTCACAGAGAAACACTGAAGCTTTCTTT
TRBV4-1	TRBD1	TRBJ1-2	-	CASSQVWDRDYGYTF	TGCGCCAGCAGCCAAGTATGGGACAGAGACTATGGCTACACCTTC
TRBV9	-	TRBJ1-4	-	CASSVAVSEKLFF	TGTGCCAGCAGCGTAGCAGTTTCCGAAAAACTGTTTTTT
TRBV27	-	TRBJ1-1	-	CASRGNLNTEAFF	TGTGCCAGCAGGGGAAATCTGAACACTGAAGCTTTCTTT
TRBV24-1	TRBD1	TRBJ1-4	-	CATSDPGQVNEKLFF	TGTGCCACCAGTGATCCGGGACAGGTGAATGAAAAACTGTTTTTT
TRBV11-3	-	TRBJ2-2	-	CASSFDGELFF	TGTGCCAGCAGTTTTGACGGGGAGCTGTTTTTT
TRBV18	-	TRBJ2-7	-	CASSPPGVTGTNEQYF	TGTGCCAGCTCACCACCTGGTGTTACAGGGACTAACGAGCAGTACTTC
TRBV9	-	TRBJ1-1	-	CASSVVSGVGATEAFF	TGTGCCAGCAGCGTAGTGTCAGGGGTGGGAGCCACTGAAGCTTTCTTT